Detailed here is one TCR beta chain. The authors' processing: Estimated nucleated cell counts came from reference gene primer amplification. Generated by immunoSEQ multiplex PCR, the TCRdb table keeps only in-frame clones and is missing some. V, J and clone size are those of that table, while D and trimming were read from the DNA. Among roughly 190,000 clones, about 90% were seen once, and the ten largest hold 10% to 11%. This sample was taken from a study of blood T cell repertoires in COVID-19. The CDR3 loop spans 15 amino acids. Trimming shortened V by 1 base and J by 6 bases, and 13 bases separated the two germline ends. Germline values: CDR1 LGHDT, CDR2 YNNKEL (reference sequence).

The chain combines TRBV3-1 (or the pseudogene TRBV3-2) with TRBJ1-5; D is perhaps TRBD1 (6 bases). The receptor was isolated from a woman aged 55-69 years with COVID-19, enrolled during active disease. The sequencing sample was made of peripheral blood. CDR3 region: CASSQGEGGGQPQHF. The CDR3 DNA sequence: TGTGCCAGCAGCCAAGGTGAGGGAGGGGGTCAGCCCCAGCATTTT.